Listed below are T cell receptor beta chains from one sample, sequenced in a study of blood T cell repertoires in COVID-19. Using immunoSEQ multiplex PCR, the repertoire was profiled, and TCRdb retains in-frame clones only, with some absent. This table has 200,000 to 300,000 clones, over 80% appearing once. Sequences were obtained from peripheral blood. Receptors were obtained from a woman aged 40-49 years who had recovered from COVID-19. Both conserved end residues are part of each CDR3.

TRBV5-1	TRBJ2-4	CASSPVGTGSIQYF
TRBV9	TRBJ2-6	CASSHRDAKRGSGLKLLTNVLTF
TRBV19	TRBJ1-1	CASSIGRNTEAFF
TRBV2	TRBJ1-4	CASSVAWGDEKLFF
TRBV5-1	TRBJ2-5	CASSLGEAGEETQYF
TRBV3-1/TRBV3-2	TRBJ2-5	CASSQGANQGLQETQYF
TRBV7-2	TRBJ2-1	CASSPPSGGRHNEQFF
TRBV2	TRBJ1-2	CASSEDGQGKLYGYTF
TRBV7-9	TRBJ1-2	CASSFSGYGYTF
TRBV29-1	TRBJ1-2	CSVEGGGFGWSYTF
TRBV9	TRBJ1-3	CASRSGNTIYF
TRBV7-3	TRBJ2-1	CASSLWGTSGNNEQFF
TRBV6-5	TRBJ2-1	CASSLDTSGVRFF
TRBV20-1	TRBJ1-2	CSASGANYGYTF
TRBV18	TRBJ1-1	CASSLGMVTEAFF
TRBV7-2	TRBJ1-2	CASSLEAGNGYTF
TRBV15	TRBJ2-7	CATSRVGDPYEQYF
TRBV6-1	TRBJ1-1	CASSEVRLAEAFF
TRBV7-3	TRBJ2-3	CASSLGQGTDTQYF
TRBV27	TRBJ2-7	CASSLGGARGEQYF
TRBV5-1	TRBJ1-2	CASSFPGTELVNGYTF
TRBV7-3	TRBJ1-6	CASSSDRESPLHF
TRBV19	TRBJ2-4	CASSGLGGGRDKNIQYF
TRBV19	TRBJ1-1	CASSIGAGWSNTEAFF
TRBV9	TRBJ1-3	CASSDRPEDTIYF
TRBV5-6	TRBJ1-1	CASSFGSYGTEAFF
TRBV10-3	TRBJ2-3	CAISGQGEDTQYF
TRBV15	TRBJ1-6	CATSQGVPGSPLHF
TRBV11-3	TRBJ2-2	CASSLSGQGVSGELFF
TRBV19	TRBJ1-5	CASSIVGSTRAQHF
TRBV11-2	TRBJ1-6	CASSPASGTMNSPLHF
TRBV3-1/TRBV3-2	TRBJ2-3	CASSQDWRGDTQYF
TRBV5-5	TRBJ2-7	CASSLAVGSYEQYF
TRBV5-1	TRBJ1-5	CASSLLGAGQPQHF
TRBV5-5	TRBJ1-6	CASSLREGADYNSPLHF
TRBV15	TRBJ2-3	CATSRDLLSAGGTDTQYF
TRBV5-1	TRBJ2-2	CASSLLTNANTGELFF
TRBV18	TRBJ2-7	CASSPGRGSLSYEQYF
TRBV7-2	TRBJ2-5	CASSLGLAGGPGETQYF
TRBV15	TRBJ1-1	CATSRSRVHGTEAFF
TRBV3-1/TRBV3-2	TRBJ1-3	CASSQTLSSGTTGNTIYF
TRBV6-2/TRBV6-3	TRBJ1-1	CASSLLREAGTEAFF
TRBV5-4	TRBJ1-6	CASTPLGPGDSPLHF
TRBV15	TRBJ2-3	CATSRGLAGGLQTDTQYF
TRBV2	TRBJ1-6	CASSETGTQISPLHF
TRBV21-1	TRBJ1-5	CASGREGARQPQHF
TRBV7-2	TRBJ2-7	CASSLAGGPNYEQYF
TRBV5-1	TRBJ2-2	CASSLVEEELFF
TRBV27	TRBJ1-2	CASSAYATGPVTF
TRBV19	TRBJ1-2	CASSIQGEWDYGYTF
TRBV27	TRBJ2-7	CASSLFGLHSYEQYF
TRBV18	TRBJ1-2	CASAFQQGSGYTF
TRBV11-2	TRBJ1-6	CASSLLLQGYSPLHF
TRBV6-6	TRBJ2-7	CASSYSGGQGTYEQYF
TRBV11-2	TRBJ1-6	CASSPRKQGGYNSPLHF
TRBV25-1	TRBJ2-7	CASSGVTGGIDEQYF
TRBV5-4	TRBJ2-5	CASSRGGEETQYF
TRBV12-3/TRBV12-4	TRBJ2-7	CASSFFTSYEQYF
TRBV15	TRBJ1-1	CATSRERGTEAFF
TRBV6-2/TRBV6-3	TRBJ2-7	CASSRDRVYEQYF